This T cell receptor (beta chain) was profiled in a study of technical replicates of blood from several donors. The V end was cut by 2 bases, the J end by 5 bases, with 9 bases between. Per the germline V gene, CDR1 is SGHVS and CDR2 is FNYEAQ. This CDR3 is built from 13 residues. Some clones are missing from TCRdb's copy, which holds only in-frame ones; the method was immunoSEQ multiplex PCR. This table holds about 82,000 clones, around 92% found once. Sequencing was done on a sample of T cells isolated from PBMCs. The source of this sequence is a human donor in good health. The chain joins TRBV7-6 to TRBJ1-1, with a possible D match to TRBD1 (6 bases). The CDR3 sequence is CASSLTGRTEAFF. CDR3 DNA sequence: TGTGCCAGCAGCTTAACAGGGCGAACTGAAGCTTTCTTT.